A selection of T cell receptor beta chains follows, all from one sample in a study of control samples from healthy donors and cancer patients. Clones were read by immunoSEQ multiplex PCR, and TCRdb kept only the in-frame ones, dropping some. The sample contains about 69,000 clones, 89% of which appear only once. The material sequenced was PBMCs. These receptors all stem from a man aged 55 to 70 with colorectal cancer. The CDR3 runs from the conserved cysteine through the conserved F or W. Each record gives: V gene, J gene, D gene, clone size, CDR3 protein, CDR3 DNA. D genes are given only for firm matches. Clone size, where shown, is once, few, many, or a class for clones that have expanded.

TRBV28	TRBJ2-7	TRBD2	NA	CASSSGGPSYEQYF	TGTGCCAGCAGTTCGGGGGGGCCCTCCTACGAGCAGTACTTC
TRBV7-8	TRBJ2-7	TRBD1	NA	CASSLTTGTGYEQYF	TGTGCCAGCAGCTTGACTACCGGGACAGGGTACGAGCAGTACTTC
TRBV5-6	TRBJ2-2	TRBD1	NA	CASTWTGMGTGELFF	TGTGCCAGCACCTGGACAGGGATGGGCACCGGGGAGCTGTTTTTT
TRBV7-2	TRBJ1-6	NA	NA	CASRSGTPYNSPLHF	TGTGCCAGCAGGTCCGGGACGCCCTATAATTCACCCCTCCACTTT
TRBV7-9	TRBJ1-2	TRBD1	NA	CAGSQGGGYTF	TGTGCCGGCAGCCAGGGGGGTGGCTACACCTTC
TRBV3-1/TRBV3-2	TRBJ1-2	TRBD1	NA	CASSRTGDGYGYTF	TGTGCCAGCAGCCGGACAGGGGATGGGTATGGCTACACCTTC
TRBV5-5	TRBJ1-3	NA	NA	CASSLVWQNSGNTIYF	TGTGCCAGCAGCTTGGTTTGGCAGAACTCTGGAAACACCATATATTTT
TRBV5-5	TRBJ1-1	NA	NA	CASSLDPAATEAFF	TGTGCCAGCAGCCTGGACCCCGCGGCGACTGAAGCTTTCTTT
TRBV5-1	TRBJ2-2	TRBD1	NA	CASSQDRGPGELFF	TGCGCCAGCAGCCAGGACAGGGGACCCGGGGAGCTGTTTTTT
TRBV7-3	TRBJ2-7	NA	once	CASSLMAGQGEQYF	TGTGCCAGCAGCTTAATGGCAGGGCAGGGCGAGCAGTACTTC
TRBV19	TRBJ2-6	NA	NA	CASSPGLSSGANVLTF	TGTGCCAGTAGTCCTGGACTGAGCTCTGGGGCCAACGTCCTGACTTTC
TRBV7-9	TRBJ2-3	TRBD1	NA	CASSGNRDRGTDTQYF	TGTGCCAGCAGCGGGAACCGGGACAGGGGGACAGATACGCAGTATTTT
TRBV6-5	TRBJ1-6	TRBD1	NA	CASSLDRGRNSPLHF	TGTGCCAGCAGCCTAGACAGGGGGCGTAATTCACCCCTCCACTTT
TRBV4-3	TRBJ2-1	TRBD2	NA	CASSQVSGGPGNEQFF	TGCGCCAGCAGCCAAGTAAGCGGGGGGCCCGGGAATGAGCAGTTCTTC
TRBV2	TRBJ2-2	NA	NA	CASSLTGGGNTGELFF	TGTGCCAGCTCCCTTACAGGGGGGGGTAACACCGGGGAGCTGTTTTTT
TRBV11-3	TRBJ1-2	TRBD1	NA	CASSFGTGGAGYTF	TGTGCCAGCAGCTTCGGTACAGGGGGCGCGGGCTACACCTTC